This T cell receptor beta chain was observed in a study of T cell clonotyping in hematopoietic cell transplantation. Study information: Cytoreduction preceded collection of pretransplant recipient samples.

This sample's time point: recipient sample about 28 days before transplant, after cytoreduction. Assay used: immunoSEQ multiplex PCR; TCRdb lists only in-frame clones, some missing. This sample yields just under 7,500 clones, of which more than 70% are seen a single time; 6% to 8.5% belongs to the top ten. From germline, CDR1 is SGHNT and CDR2 YYREEE (reference sequence). V lost 0 bases and J 4 bases, leaving 13 bases between the germline ends. The CDR3 has 15 residues. This material consisted of peripheral blood mononuclear cells, taken before stem cell transplant. This chain links TRBV5-4 with TRBJ1-2, with D possibly being TRBD1 (6 bases). This TCR came from a man in his sixties with acute myeloid leukemia. Some clones in this sample may be carry-over from other donors' samples. In nucleotides, the CDR3 is TGTGCCAGCAGCTTGGGGTCGACAGGAGGCTATGGCTACACCTTC. This gives the protein CASSLGSTGGYGYTF.